This note documents a single T cell receptor beta chain sequence. The method was immunoSEQ multiplex PCR; TCRdb's version includes in-frame clones alone and lacks a portion of them. The sample has under 150,000 clones, around nine tenths seen once; the top ten hold around 8.7%. CDR3 length: 14 residues. With 0 bases removed from V and 8 bases from J, the gap between germline ends came to 14 bases. CDR1 SGHRS and CDR2 YFSETQ come from the germline V gene. These data belong to a study of control samples from healthy donors and cancer patients. This TCR was sampled from a man aged 40-55 years in good health. Material: blood. V and J are TRBV5-1 and TRBJ1-2; a weak D match, TRBD1 (5 bases). CDR3 amino acids: CASSLVSGTEGYTF. For the CDR3, the DNA is TGCGCCAGCAGCTTGGTGTCAGGGACTGAAGGCTACACCTTC.